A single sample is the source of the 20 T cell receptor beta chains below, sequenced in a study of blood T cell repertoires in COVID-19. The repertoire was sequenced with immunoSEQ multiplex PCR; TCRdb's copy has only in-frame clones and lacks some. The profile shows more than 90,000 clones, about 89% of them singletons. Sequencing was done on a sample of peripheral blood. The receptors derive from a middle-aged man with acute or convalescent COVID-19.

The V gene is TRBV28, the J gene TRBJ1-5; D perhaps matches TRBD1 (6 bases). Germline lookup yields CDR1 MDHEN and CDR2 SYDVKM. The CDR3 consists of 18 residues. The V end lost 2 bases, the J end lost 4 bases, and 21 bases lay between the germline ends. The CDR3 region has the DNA TGTGCCAGCAGTTTACTGACAGGCGGCCCTGTCGGGAATCAGCCCCAGCATTTT. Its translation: CASSLLTGGPVGNQPQHF.

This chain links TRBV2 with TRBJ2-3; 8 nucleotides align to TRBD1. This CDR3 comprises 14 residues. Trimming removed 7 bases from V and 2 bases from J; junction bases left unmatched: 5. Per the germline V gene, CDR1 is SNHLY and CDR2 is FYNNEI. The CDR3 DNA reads TGTGCCAGCAATTGGGACAGGAACACAGATACGCAGTATTTT. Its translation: CASNWDRNTDTQYF. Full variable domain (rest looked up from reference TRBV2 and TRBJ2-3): EPEVTQTPSHQVTQMGQEVILRCVPISNHLYFYWYRQILGQKVEFLVSFYNNEISEKSEIFDDQFSVERPDGSNFTLKIRSTKLEDSAMYFCASNWDRNTDTQYFGPGTRLTVL.

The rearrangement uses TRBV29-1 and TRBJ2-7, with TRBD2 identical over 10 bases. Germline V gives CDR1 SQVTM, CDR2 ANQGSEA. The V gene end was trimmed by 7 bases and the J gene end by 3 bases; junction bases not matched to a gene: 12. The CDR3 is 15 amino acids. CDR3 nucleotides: TGCAGCGGCGCCCACGGACTAGCGGATTACTACGAGCAGTACTTC. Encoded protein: CSGAHGLADYYEQYF.

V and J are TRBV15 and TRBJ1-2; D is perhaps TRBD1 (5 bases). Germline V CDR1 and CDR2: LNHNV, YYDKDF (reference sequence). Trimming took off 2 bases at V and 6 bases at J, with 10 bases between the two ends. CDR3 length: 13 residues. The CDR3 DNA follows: TGTGCCACCAGCAGACCCACCAGGGATGGCTACACCTTC. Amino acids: CATSRPTRDGYTF.

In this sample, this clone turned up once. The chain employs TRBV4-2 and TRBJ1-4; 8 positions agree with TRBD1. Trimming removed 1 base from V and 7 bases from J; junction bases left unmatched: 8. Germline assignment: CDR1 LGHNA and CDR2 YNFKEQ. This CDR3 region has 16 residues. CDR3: CASSQASQGEGEKLFF. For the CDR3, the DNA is TGTGCCAGCAGCCAAGCATCACAGGGGGAGGGTGAAAAACTGTTTTTT.

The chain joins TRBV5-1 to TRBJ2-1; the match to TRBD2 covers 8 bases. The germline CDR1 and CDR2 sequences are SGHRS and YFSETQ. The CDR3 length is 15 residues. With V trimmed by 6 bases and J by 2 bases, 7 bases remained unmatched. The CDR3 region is CASTSSGGPYNEQFF. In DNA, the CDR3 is TGCGCCAGCACATCGAGCGGGGGCCCCTACAATGAGCAGTTCTTC.

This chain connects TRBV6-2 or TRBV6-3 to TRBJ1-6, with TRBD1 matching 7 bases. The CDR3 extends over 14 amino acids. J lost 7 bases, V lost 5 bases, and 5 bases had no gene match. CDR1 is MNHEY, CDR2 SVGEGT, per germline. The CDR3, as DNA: TGTGCCAGCAGTCCAGGGACAGAAAATTCACCCCTCCACTTT. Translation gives CASSPGTENSPLHF.

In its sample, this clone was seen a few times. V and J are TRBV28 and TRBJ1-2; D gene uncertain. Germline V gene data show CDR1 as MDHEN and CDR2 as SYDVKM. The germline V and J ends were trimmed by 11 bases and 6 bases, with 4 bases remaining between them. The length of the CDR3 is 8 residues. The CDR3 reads CAPDGYTF. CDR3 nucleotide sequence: TGTGCCCCGGATGGCTACACCTTC.

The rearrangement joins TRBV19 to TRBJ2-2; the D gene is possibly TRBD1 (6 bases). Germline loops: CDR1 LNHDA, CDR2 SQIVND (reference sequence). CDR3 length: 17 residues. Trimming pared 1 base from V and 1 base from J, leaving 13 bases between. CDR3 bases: TGTGCCAGTAGTATAGTCCCTTTGACAGGGAACACCGGGGAGCTGTTTTTT. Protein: CASSIVPLTGNTGELFF.

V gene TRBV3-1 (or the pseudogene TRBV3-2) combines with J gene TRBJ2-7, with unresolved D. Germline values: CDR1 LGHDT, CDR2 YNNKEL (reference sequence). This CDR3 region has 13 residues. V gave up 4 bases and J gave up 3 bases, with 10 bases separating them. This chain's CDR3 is CASSRAGYYEQYF. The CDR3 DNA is TGTGCCAGCAGCCGGGCCGGTTACTACGAGCAGTACTTC.

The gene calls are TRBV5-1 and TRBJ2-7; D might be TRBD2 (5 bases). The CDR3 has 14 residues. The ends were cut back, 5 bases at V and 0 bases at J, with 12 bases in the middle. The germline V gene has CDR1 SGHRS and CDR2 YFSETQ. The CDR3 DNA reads TGCGCCAGCAGGATGGAGGCCAGCTCCTACGAGCAGTACTTC. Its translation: CASRMEASSYEQYF.

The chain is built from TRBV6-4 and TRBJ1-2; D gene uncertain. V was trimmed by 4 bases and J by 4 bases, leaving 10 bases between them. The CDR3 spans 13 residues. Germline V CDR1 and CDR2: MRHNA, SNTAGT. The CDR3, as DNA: TGTGCCAGCAGTGTTGACGCGGGCTATGGCTACACCTTC. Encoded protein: CASSVDAGYGYTF.

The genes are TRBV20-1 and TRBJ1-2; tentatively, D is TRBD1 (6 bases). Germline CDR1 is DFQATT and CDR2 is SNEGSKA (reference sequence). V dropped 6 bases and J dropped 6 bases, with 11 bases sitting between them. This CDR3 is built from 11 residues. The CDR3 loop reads CSAGDIHGYTF. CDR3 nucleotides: TGCAGTGCGGGGGACATCCATGGCTACACCTTC.

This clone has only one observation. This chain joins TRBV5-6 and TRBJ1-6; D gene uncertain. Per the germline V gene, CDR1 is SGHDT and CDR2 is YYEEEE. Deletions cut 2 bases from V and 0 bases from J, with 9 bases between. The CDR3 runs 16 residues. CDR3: CASSFRGGSYNSPLHF. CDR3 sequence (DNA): TGTGCCAGCAGCTTTCGGGGTGGCTCCTATAATTCACCCCTCCACTTT.

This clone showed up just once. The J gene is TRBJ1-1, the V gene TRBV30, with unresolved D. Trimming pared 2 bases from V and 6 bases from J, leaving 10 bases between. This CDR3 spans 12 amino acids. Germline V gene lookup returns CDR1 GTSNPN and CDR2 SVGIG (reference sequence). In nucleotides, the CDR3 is TGTGCCTGGAGTCCCGCGTATCCTGAAGCTTTCTTT. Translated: CAWSPAYPEAFF. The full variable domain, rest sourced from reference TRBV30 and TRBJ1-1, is SQTIHQWPATLVQPVGSPLSLECTVEGTSNPNLYWYRQAAGRGLQLLFYSVGIGQISSEVPQNLSASRPQDRQFILSSKKLLLSDSGFYLCAWSPAYPEAFFGQGTRLTVV.

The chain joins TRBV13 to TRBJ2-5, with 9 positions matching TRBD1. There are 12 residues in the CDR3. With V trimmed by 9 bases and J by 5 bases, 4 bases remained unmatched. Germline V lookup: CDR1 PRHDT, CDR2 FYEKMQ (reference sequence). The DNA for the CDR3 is TGTGCCAGTGGACAGGGGTTGGAGACCCAGTACTTC. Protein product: CASGQGLETQYF.

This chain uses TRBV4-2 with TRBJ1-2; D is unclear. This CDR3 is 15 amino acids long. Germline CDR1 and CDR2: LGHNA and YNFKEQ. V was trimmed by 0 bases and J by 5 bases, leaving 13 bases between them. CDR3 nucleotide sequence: TGTGCCAGCAGCCAAGAGGGCACGGATATTTATGGCTACACCTTC. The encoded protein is CASSQEGTDIYGYTF.

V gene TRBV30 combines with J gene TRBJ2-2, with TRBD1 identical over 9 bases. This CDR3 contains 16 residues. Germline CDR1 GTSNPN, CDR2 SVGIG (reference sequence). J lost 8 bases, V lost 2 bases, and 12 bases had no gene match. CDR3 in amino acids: CAWSPPGQGMRGELFF. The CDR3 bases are TGTGCCTGGAGTCCGCCTGGACAGGGGATGCGAGGGGAGCTGTTTTTT.

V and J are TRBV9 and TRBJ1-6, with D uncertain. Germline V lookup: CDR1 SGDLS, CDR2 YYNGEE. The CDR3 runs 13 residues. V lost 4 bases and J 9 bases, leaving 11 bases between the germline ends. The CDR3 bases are TGTGCCAGCAGCTCCCTTTGGAGTTCACCCCTCCACTTT. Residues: CASSSLWSSPLHF.

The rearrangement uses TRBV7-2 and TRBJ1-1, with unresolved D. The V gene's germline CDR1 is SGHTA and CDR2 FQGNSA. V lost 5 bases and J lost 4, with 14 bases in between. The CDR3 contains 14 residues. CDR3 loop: CASSPAGRPTEAFF. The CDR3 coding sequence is TGTGCCAGCAGCCCCGCCGGCAGGCCCACTGAAGCTTTCTTT.